Reported below is one T cell receptor (beta chain). The authors' processing: Reference gene primer amplification yielded estimated nucleated cell counts. Repertoires were generated with immunoSEQ multiplex PCR, while TCRdb's copy carries only in-frame clones and drops some. The V and J calls and clone size were taken over from that table, and D and trimming were inferred from the DNA. The data contain about 250,000 clones, 84% of them singletons. Looked up from germline, CDR1 is SGHVS and CDR2 is FNYEAQ. CDR3 size: 13 residues. V lost 4 bases and J lost 4, with 8 bases in between. The data belong to a study of blood T cell repertoires in COVID-19. Study overall: Donors in the United States, Italy and Spain gave samples during acute or convalescent COVID-19. PBMCs, B-cell-depleted T cells, or T cells were the source of the cDNA or gDNA that made up the material.

This sequence originates from a middle-aged man with active or convalescent COVID-19. The sample consisted of peripheral blood. The chain recombines TRBV7-6 with TRBJ1-3; no clear D gene. The CDR3, as DNA: TGTGCCAGCAGCTCCCGGGGAGGAAACACCATATATTTT. The encoded protein is CASSSRGGNTIYF.